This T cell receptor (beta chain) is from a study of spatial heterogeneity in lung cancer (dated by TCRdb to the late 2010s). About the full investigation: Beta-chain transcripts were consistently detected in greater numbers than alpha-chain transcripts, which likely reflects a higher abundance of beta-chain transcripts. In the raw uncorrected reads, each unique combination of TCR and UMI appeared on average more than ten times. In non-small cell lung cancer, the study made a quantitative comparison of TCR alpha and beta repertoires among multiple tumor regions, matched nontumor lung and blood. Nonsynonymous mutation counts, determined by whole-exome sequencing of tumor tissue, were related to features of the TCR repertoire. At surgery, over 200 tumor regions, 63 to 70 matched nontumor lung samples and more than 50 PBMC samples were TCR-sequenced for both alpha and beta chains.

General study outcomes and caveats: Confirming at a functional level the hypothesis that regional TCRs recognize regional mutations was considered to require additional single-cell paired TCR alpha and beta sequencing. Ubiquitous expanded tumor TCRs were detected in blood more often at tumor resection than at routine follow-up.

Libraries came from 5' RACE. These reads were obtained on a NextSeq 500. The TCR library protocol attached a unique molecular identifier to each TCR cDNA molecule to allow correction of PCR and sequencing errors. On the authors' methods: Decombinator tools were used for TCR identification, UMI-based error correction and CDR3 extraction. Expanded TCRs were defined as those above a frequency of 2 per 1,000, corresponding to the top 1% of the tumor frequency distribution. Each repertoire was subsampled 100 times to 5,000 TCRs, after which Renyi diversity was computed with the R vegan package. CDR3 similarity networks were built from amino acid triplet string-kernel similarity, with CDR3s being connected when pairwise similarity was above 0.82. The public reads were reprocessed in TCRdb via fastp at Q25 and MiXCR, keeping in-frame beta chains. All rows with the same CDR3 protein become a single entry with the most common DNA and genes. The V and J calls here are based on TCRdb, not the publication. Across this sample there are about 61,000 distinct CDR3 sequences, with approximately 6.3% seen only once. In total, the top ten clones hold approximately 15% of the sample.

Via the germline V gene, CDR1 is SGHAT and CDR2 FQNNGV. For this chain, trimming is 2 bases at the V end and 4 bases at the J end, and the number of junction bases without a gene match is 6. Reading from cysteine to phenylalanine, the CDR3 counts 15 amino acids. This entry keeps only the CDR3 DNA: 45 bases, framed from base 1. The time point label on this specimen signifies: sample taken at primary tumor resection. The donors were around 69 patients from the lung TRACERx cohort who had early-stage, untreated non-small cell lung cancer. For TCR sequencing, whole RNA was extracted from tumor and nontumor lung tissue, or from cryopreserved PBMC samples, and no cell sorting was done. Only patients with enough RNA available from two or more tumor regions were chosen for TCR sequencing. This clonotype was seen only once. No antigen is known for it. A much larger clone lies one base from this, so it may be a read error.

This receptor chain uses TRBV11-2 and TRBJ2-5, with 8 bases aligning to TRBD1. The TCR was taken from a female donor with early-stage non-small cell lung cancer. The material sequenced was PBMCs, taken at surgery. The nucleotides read TGTGCCAGCAGCTTAAGCAGGGGGCGGCTAGAGACCCAGTACTTC. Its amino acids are CASSLSRGRLETQYF.